Each of the 3 T cell receptor beta chains below was sequenced from the same sample in a study of T cell repertoires in cytomegalovirus infection. In TCRdb, the reads were re-called with MiXCR into one record per CDR3 protein. The data show roughly 100,000 distinct CDR3 sequences, roughly two fifths seen once. Antigens for these TCRs are unknown. Sequenced material: CD8+ T cells from cultured PBMCs, taken from culture after CMV antigen stimulation. Receptors were obtained from a human donor in good health (CMV status not recorded). Some clones in this sample may be carry-over from other donors' samples.

This clonotype was detected ten times or more. The rearrangement uses TRBV5-1 and TRBJ2-7; D gene uncertain. CDR3 length: 14 amino acids. The germline V and J ends were trimmed by 4 bases and 1 base, with 12 bases remaining between them. Germline loops: CDR1 SGHRS, CDR2 YFSETQ. The CDR3 region has the DNA TGCGCCAGCAGCGTAAACACTGGATCCTACGAGCAGTACTTC. Its protein is CASSVNTGSYEQYF.

A few counts support this clonotype. The rearrangement links TRBV19 to TRBJ2-5; TRBD2 agrees at 12 bases. The germline gives CDR1 LNHDA, CDR2 SQIVND (reference sequence). The CDR3 runs to 16 residues. V trimming: 3 bases; J trimming: 1 base; junction bases outside the gene matches: 3. This CDR3 is CASSITSGGSQETQYF. Written as DNA, the CDR3 is TGTGCCAGTAGTATCACTAGCGGGGGGTCCCAAGAGACCCAGTACTTC.

In this sample, this clonotype turned up a few times. The genes are TRBV7-6 and TRBJ2-1; TRBD2 matches at 9 bases. V trimming: 4 bases; J trimming: 8 bases; junction bases outside the gene matches: 6. Germline lookup yields CDR1 SGHVS and CDR2 FNYEAQ. The CDR3 contains 14 residues. CDR3 sequence (DNA): TGTGCCAGCAGCTCGGCGGGGGGGCGGGATGAGCAGTTCTTC. Translated: CASSSAGGRDEQFF.